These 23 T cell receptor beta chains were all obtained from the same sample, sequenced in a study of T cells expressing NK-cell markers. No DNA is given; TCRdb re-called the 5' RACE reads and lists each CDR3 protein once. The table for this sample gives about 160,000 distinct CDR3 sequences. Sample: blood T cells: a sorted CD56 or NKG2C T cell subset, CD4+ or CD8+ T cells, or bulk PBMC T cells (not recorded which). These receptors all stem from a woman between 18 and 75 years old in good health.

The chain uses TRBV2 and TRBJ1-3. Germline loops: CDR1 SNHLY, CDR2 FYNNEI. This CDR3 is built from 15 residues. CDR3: CASRGGEYSGNTIYF.

CDR3 in amino acids: CASRNGQGKSYEQYF. The chain carries TRBV7-9 and TRBJ2-7; TCRdb reports TRBD1, a call that lacks DNA to check it against. Germline-derived CDR1 and CDR2 are SEHNR and FQNEAQ (reference sequence). The CDR3 consists of 15 residues.

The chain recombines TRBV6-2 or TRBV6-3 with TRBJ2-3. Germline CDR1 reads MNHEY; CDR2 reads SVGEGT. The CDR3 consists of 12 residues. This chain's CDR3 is CASSPDADTQYF.

The CDR3 spells CSARGRGGGKGENEQYF. The chain is built from TRBV20-1 and TRBJ2-7; TCRdb's D call, TRBD1, is unchecked because there is no DNA. Germline V lookup: CDR1 DFQATT, CDR2 SNEGSKA (reference sequence). This CDR3 contains 17 residues.

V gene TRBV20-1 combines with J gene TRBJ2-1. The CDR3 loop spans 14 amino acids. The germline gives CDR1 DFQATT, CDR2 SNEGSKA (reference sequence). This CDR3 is CSASVSSGYYEQFF.

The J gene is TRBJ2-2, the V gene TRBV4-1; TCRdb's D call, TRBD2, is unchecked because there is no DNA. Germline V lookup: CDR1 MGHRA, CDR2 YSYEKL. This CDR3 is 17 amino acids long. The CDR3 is CASTKEVPISLTGELFF.

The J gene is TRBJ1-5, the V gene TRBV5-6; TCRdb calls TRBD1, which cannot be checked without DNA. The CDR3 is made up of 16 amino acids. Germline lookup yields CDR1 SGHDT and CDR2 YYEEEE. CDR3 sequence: CASSDQGALSNQPQHF.

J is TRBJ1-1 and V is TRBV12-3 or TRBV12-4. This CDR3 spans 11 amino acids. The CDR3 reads CASSFSVSAFF.

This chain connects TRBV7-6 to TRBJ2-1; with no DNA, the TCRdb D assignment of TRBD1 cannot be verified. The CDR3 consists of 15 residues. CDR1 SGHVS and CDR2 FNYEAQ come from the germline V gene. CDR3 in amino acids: CASSSPGAPYNEQFF.

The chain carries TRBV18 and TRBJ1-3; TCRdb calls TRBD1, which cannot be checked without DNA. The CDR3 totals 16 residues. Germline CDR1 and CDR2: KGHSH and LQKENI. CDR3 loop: CASSLLRDLSGNTIYF.

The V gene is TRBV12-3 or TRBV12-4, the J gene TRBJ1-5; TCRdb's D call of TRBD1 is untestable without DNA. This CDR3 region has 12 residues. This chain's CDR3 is CASSFRGQPQHF.

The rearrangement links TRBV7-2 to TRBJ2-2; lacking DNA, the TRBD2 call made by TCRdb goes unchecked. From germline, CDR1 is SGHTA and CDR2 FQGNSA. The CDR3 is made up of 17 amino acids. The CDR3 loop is CASSLVLAVKFTGELFF.

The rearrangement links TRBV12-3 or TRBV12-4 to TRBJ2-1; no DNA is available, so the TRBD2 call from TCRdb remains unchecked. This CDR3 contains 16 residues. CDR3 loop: CASRGGTSGRIYEQFF.

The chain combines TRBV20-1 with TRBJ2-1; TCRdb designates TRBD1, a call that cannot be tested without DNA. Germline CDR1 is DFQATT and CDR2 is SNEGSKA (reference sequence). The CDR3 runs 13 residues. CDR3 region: CSARAGSVKKQFF.

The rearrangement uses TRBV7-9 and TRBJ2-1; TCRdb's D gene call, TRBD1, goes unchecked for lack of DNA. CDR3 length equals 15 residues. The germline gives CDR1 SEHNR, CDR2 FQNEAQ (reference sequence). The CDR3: CASSSDRGPYNEQFF.

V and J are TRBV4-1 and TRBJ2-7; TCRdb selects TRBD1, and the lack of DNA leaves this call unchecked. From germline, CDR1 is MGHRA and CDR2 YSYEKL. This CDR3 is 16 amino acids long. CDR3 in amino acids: CASSQDTGWQGYEQYF.

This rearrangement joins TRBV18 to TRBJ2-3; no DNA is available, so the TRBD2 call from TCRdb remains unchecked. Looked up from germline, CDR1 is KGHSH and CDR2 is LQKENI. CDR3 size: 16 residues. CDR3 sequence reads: CASSRTSEGGTDTQYF.

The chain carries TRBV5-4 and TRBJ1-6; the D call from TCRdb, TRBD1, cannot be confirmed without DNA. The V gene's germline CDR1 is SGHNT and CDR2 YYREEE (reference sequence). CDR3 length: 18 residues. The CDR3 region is CASSSGKTGGAYNSPLHF. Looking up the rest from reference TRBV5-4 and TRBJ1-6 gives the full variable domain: ETGVTQSPTHLIKTRGQQVTLRCSSQSGHNTVSWYQQALGQGPQFIFQYYREEENGRGNFPPRFSGLQFPNYSSELNVNALELDDSALYLCASSSGKTGGAYNSPLHFGNGTRLTVT.

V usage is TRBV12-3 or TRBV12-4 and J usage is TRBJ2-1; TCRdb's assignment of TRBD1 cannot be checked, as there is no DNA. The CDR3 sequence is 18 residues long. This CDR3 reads CASRATGDNLMDYNEQFF.

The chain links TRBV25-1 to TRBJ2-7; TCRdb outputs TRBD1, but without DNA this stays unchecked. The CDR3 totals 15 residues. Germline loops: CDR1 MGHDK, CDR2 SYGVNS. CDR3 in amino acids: CASSDLGTGVHEQYF.

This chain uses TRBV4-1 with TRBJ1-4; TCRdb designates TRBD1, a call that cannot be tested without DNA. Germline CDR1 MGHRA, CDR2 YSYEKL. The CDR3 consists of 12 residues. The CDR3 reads CASSQGRDGPFF.

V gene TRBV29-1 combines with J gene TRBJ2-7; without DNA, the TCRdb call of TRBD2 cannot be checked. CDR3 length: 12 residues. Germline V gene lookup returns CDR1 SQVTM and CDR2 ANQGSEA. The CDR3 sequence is CSVEDGSYEQYF.

The CDR3 loop reads CSVEEEQGPYNEQFF. The V and J genes are TRBV29-1 and TRBJ2-1; TCRdb calls TRBD1, which cannot be checked without DNA. CDR3 length: 15 residues. Germline CDR1 reads SQVTM; CDR2 reads ANQGSEA.